This T cell receptor (beta chain) originates from a study of T cells in Graves' hyperthyroidism and ophthalmopathy. General study results and limits: Clonotypes that were expanded in thyroid above 0.001 mostly appeared in blood too. Progression to ophthalmopathy was predicted a median of approximately 6.4 months early.

Germline CDR1 and CDR2: SQVTM and ANQGSEA. Trimming cost V 5 bases and J 5 bases; bases outside gene matches: 9. This CDR3 contains 14 residues. This clonotype showed up many times. Its antigen is not known. It was uncontrolled infection, other autoimmune disease, pregnancy or lactation that excluded patients. For the diagnoses, clinical symptoms, serum thyroxine and TRAb, thyroid ultrasound and orbital computed tomography were used. RNA transcripts gave rise to amplified TCR beta CDR3 regions. First-round RT-PCR with HTBI primers amplified the TCR CDR3 region. TCRdb fed the multiplex PCR reads into MiXCR, producing one record per CDR3 protein. Here the sample spans roughly 130,000 distinct CDR3 sequences, around 21% being singletons.

This sequence was found in a woman aged 50 to 60 with Graves' hyperthyroidism that later progressed to Graves' ophthalmopathy. V gene TRBV29-1 combines with J gene TRBJ2-4; 7 bases line up with TRBD1. Sequencing input: blood. The CDR3 coding sequence is TGCAGCGTTCAAAAAAGAACAGGGGAAAACATTCAGTACTTC. This translates into CSVQKRTGENIQYF.